A selection of T cell receptor beta chains follows, all from one sample in a study of T cells after yellow fever vaccination. TCRdb ran MiXCR on the 5' RACE reads and lists one entry per CDR3 protein. The sample contains around 350,000 distinct CDR3 sequences, under 14% of which appear only once. Sequences were derived from PBMCs, sampled on the day of the first yellow fever vaccination. The receptors stem from a young man who received the YFV17D yellow fever vaccine. Each CDR3 is given with its conserved first and last residue. The D gene is left open where the match is weak. Clone size is stated in some rows and not others, as once, few, many or a class when expanded.

clone size | D gene | J gene | V gene | CDR3 DNA | CDR3 protein
. | . | TRBJ2-5 | TRBV4-3 | TGCGCCAGCAGCCAAGTGGCGGCGCAAGAGACCCAGTACTTC | CASSQVAAQETQYF
. | . | TRBJ1-2 | TRBV6-5 | TGTGCCAGCAGTTACTCGATTATGAGTCCCTATGGCTACACCTTC | CASSYSIMSPYGYTF
few | . | TRBJ1-4 | TRBV18 | TGTGCCAGCTCACCCGACCGACAGTCTAATGAAAAACTGTTTTTT | CASSPDRQSNEKLFF
. | . | TRBJ2-2 | TRBV4-3 | TGCGCCAGCAGCCAAGATTCCTTTGGGGAGCTGTTTTTT | CASSQDSFGELFF
few | . | TRBJ2-3 | TRBV5-1 | TGCGCCAGCAGCTTTCCCCTAGGAGATACGCAGTATTTT | CASSFPLGDTQYF
few | . | TRBJ1-2 | TRBV7-9 | TGTGCCAGCAGCTTAGGAGGTGATCCTGGCTACACCTTC | CASSLGGDPGYTF
. | . | TRBJ1-5 | TRBV15 | TGTGCCACCAGCAGCGGGGGTCCCCACAATCAGCCCCAGCATTTT | CATSSGGPHNQPQHF
few | . | TRBJ1-4 | TRBV7-3 | TGTGCCAGCAGCCGAAGCGGGATGTCGGGTGAAAAACTGTTTTTT | CASSRSGMSGEKLFF
. | TRBD2 | TRBJ2-1 | TRBV12-3/TRBV12-4 | TGTGCCAGCAGATTTAGCGGGGGAGAGCAGTTCTTC | CASRFSGGEQFF
. | . | TRBJ2-5 | TRBV21-1 | TGTGCCAGCCAGCCCACCTGGACCTCGTCGGAGACCCAGTACTTC | CASQPTWTSSETQYF
. | . | TRBJ2-4 | TRBV20-1 | TGCAGTGCTAGAGGGGCAGGGACGAACATTCAGTACTTC | CSARGAGTNIQYF
. | TRBD1 | TRBJ1-1 | TRBV9 | TGTGCCAGCAGCCCGGGACAGGGGTCCATGAACACTGAAGCTTTCTTT | CASSPGQGSMNTEAFF
. | . | TRBJ2-7 | TRBV20-1 | TGCAGTGCTAGCGCCTTCCAGAGGGGGCAGTACTTC | CSASAFQRGQYF
. | TRBD1 | TRBJ2-1 | TRBV5-1 | TGCGCCAGCAGCTTGATGAGGACAGGGGAGGATGAGCAGTTCTTC | CASSLMRTGEDEQFF
. | . | TRBJ2-3 | TRBV29-1 | TGCAGCGTTGGGGGTTATGGGACAGATACGCAGTATTTT | CSVGGYGTDTQYF
few | . | TRBJ2-1 | TRBV7-9 | TGTGCCAGCACCCTGTGGAATCCCCGCGGCTCCTACAATGAGCAGTTCTTC | CASTLWNPRGSYNEQFF
. | . | TRBJ2-3 | TRBV5-1 | TGCGCCAGCAGCTTTGGCAATCAGGCCACAGATACGCAGTATTTT | CASSFGNQATDTQYF
. | TRBD2 | TRBJ2-2 | TRBV6-2/TRBV6-3 | TGTGCCAGCAGTCCCCGGACTAGCGGGGGGGACGGGGAGCTGTTTTTT | CASSPRTSGGDGELFF
few | TRBD2 | TRBJ2-1 | TRBV20-1 | TGCAGTGCTAGCGGGGGGGCAGCCTACAATGAGCAGTTCTTC | CSASGGAAYNEQFF
few | TRBD2 | TRBJ2-7 | TRBV7-3 | TGTGCCAGCAGCCCTAGCGGGTACGGGTCCTACGAGCAGTACTTC | CASSPSGYGSYEQYF
few | . | TRBJ1-5 | TRBV15 | TGTGCCACCAGCAGAGATCAGGACTGGAATCAGCCCCAGCATTTT | CATSRDQDWNQPQHF
. | . | TRBJ1-2 | TRBV29-1 | TGCAGCGTTGCCCCCCAGGGGACCCTAGGCTACACCTTC | CSVAPQGTLGYTF
few | . | TRBJ1-1 | TRBV6-1 | TGTGCCAGCAGTCCTCATGGGGGGGACACTGAAGCTTTCTTT | CASSPHGGDTEAFF
. | . | TRBJ1-1 | TRBV5-6 | TGTGCCAGCAGTTTGGGAAGTCCCAGTATTAAAGCTTTCTTT | CASSLGSPSIKAFF
few | TRBD1 | TRBJ2-7 | TRBV6-2/TRBV6-3 | TGTGCCAGCAATTGGGACAGCGCCTACGAGCAGTACTTC | CASNWDSAYEQYF
few | . | TRBJ1-1 | TRBV7-2 | TGTGCCAGCAGCCTCAATTCCCGAGGCGCTGAAGCTTTCTTT | CASSLNSRGAEAFF
. | . | TRBJ2-2 | TRBV7-3 | TGTGCCAGCAGCTTTAGCAGCGGAACCGGGGAGCTGTTTTTT | CASSFSSGTGELFF
few | TRBD1 | TRBJ2-2 | TRBV7-8 | TGTGCCAGCAGACCCGGACAGGGCCGGGCCGGGGAGCTGTTTTTT | CASRPGQGRAGELFF
. | . | TRBJ1-2 | TRBV20-1 | TGCAGTGCCAGAGAGGTTCTTGGCTACACCTTC | CSAREVLGYTF
few | TRBD2 | TRBJ2-4 | TRBV10-3 | TGTGCCATCAGTGTTTCTAGCGGGGGCGCAAAAAACATTCAGTACTTC | CAISVSSGGAKNIQYF
. | TRBD1 | TRBJ2-5 | TRBV7-2 | TGTGCCAGCACCCCCGGGACAGGGGGCGCCGAGACCCAGTACTTC | CASTPGTGGAETQYF
many | . | TRBJ1-2 | TRBV12-3/TRBV12-4 | TGTGCCAGCAGTTTACGGGGTAACTATGGCTACACCTTC | CASSLRGNYGYTF
. | TRBD2 | TRBJ2-1 | TRBV5-1 | TGCGCCAGCAGCGAACTAGCGGGGGTTTACAATGAGCAGTTCTTC | CASSELAGVYNEQFF
many | TRBD2 | TRBJ2-1 | TRBV14 | TGTGCCAGCAGCCAAGTCGGGGGGGGCCTGTACAATGAGCAGTTCTTC | CASSQVGGGLYNEQFF
many | . | TRBJ2-5 | TRBV12-3/TRBV12-4 | TGTGCCAGCAGTTTATCAGGGAGCCCCCAAGAGACCCAGTACTTC | CASSLSGSPQETQYF
. | . | TRBJ2-3 | TRBV11-2 | TGTGCCAGCACCCTAGCCCACGAGAGCACAGATACGCAGTATTTT | CASTLAHESTDTQYF
few | . | TRBJ1-6 | TRBV2 | TGTGCCAGCAGTCTACAGGGAGTATCCTATAATTCACCCCTCCACTTT | CASSLQGVSYNSPLHF
. | . | TRBJ2-5 | TRBV28 | TGTGCCAGCAGTTTCAAGACAGAGTACCAAGAGACCCAGTACTTC | CASSFKTEYQETQYF
. | . | TRBJ1-1 | TRBV7-3 | TGTGCCAGCAGCTTAGATAAGTGGGGCACTGAAGCTTTCTTT | CASSLDKWGTEAFF
. | . | TRBJ2-5 | TRBV5-1 | TGCGCCAGCAGCCCAATTCAGGGGCCGAAAGAGACCCAGTACTTC | CASSPIQGPKETQYF
. | . | TRBJ1-5 | TRBV6-5 | TGTGCCAGCAGTTACTCGATAAGTCAGCCCCAGCATTTT | CASSYSISQPQHF